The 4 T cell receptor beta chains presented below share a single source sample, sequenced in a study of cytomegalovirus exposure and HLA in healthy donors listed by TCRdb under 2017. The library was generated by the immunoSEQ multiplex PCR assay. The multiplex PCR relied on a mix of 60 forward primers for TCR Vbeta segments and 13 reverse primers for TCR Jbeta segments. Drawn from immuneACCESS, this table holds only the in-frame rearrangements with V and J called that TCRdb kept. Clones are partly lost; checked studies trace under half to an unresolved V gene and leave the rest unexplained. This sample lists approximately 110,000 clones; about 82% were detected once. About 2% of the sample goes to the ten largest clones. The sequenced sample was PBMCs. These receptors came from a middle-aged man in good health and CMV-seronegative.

The CDR3 sequence: CASSVDSGHNSPLHF. CDR3 sequence (DNA): TGTGCCAGCAGCGTAGATTCAGGTCATAATTCACCCCTCCACTTT. V and J are TRBV9 and TRBJ1-6; D not certain. Germline V gene data show CDR1 as SGDLS and CDR2 as YYNGEE. Trimming cost V 0 bases and J 5 bases, with 9 bases left between them. This CDR3 contains 15 residues.

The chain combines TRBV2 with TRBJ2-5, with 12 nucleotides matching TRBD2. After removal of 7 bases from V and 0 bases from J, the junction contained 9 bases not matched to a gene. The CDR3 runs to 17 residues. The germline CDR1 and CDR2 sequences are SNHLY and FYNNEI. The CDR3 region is CASTPGLAGRNQETQYF. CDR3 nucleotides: TGTGCCAGCACCCCAGGACTAGCGGGGAGAAACCAAGAGACCCAGTACTTC.

CDR3 nucleotides: TGTGCCAGCAGCTCGACAGGGTTGGAAGAAAAACTGTTTTTT. Its translation: CASSSTGLEEKLFF. The V and J genes are TRBV7-9 and TRBJ1-4; 7 bases line up with TRBD1. This CDR3 is built from 14 residues. V trimming: 4 bases; J trimming: 8 bases; junction bases outside the gene matches: 7. Germline V gene lookup returns CDR1 SEHNR and CDR2 FQNEAQ (reference sequence).

CDR3: CASSELTDNEQFF. The CDR3, as DNA: TGCGCCAGCAGTGAGTTGACAGACAATGAGCAGTTCTTC. The chain joins TRBV10-1 to TRBJ2-1; D perhaps matches TRBD1 (5 bases). V was pared by 1 base and J by 5 bases, with 6 bases between. CDR1 is WNHNN, CDR2 SYGVQD, per germline (reference sequence). This CDR3 comprises 13 residues.